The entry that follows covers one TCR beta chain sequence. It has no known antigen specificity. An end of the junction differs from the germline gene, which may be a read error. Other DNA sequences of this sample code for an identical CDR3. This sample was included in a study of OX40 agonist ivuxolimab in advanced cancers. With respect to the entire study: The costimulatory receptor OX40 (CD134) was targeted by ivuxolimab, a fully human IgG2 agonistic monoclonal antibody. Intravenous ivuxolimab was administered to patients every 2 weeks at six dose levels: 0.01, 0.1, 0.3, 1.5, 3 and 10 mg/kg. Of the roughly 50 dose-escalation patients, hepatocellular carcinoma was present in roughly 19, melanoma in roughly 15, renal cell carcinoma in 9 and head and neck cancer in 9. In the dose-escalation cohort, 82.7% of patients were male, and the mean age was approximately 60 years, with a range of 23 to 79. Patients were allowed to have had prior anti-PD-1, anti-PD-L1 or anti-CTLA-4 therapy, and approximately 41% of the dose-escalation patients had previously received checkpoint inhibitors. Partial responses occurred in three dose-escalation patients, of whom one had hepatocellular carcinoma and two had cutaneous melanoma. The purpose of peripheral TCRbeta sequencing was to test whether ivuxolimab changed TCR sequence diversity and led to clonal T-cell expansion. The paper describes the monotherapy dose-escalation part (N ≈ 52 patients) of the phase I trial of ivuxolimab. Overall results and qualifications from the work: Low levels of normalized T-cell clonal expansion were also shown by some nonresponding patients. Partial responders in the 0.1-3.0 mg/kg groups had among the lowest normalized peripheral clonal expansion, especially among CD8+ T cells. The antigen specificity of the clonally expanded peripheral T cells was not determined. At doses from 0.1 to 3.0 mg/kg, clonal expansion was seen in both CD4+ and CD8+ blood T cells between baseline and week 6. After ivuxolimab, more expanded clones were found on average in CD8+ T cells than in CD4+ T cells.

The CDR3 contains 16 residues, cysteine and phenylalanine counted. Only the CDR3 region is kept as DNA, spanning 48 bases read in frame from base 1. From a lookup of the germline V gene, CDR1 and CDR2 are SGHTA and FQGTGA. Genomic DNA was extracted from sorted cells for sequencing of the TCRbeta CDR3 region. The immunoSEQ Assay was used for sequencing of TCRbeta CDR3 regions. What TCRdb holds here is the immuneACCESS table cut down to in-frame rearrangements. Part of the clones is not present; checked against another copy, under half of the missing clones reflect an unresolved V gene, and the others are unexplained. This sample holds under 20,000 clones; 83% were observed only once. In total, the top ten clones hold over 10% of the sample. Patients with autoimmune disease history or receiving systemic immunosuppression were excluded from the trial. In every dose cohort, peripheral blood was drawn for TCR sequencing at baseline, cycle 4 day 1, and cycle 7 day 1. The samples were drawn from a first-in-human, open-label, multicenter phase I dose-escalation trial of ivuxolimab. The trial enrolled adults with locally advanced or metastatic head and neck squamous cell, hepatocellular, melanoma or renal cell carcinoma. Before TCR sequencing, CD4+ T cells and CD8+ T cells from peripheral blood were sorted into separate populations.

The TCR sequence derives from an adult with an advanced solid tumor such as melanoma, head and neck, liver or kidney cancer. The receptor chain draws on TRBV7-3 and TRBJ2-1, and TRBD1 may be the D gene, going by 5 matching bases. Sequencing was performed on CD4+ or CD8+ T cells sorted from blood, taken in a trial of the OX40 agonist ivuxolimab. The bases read TGTGCCAGTAGCTTAAGGTCAGGGAACCCCTACAATGAGCAGTTCTTC. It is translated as CASSLRSGNPYNEQFF.